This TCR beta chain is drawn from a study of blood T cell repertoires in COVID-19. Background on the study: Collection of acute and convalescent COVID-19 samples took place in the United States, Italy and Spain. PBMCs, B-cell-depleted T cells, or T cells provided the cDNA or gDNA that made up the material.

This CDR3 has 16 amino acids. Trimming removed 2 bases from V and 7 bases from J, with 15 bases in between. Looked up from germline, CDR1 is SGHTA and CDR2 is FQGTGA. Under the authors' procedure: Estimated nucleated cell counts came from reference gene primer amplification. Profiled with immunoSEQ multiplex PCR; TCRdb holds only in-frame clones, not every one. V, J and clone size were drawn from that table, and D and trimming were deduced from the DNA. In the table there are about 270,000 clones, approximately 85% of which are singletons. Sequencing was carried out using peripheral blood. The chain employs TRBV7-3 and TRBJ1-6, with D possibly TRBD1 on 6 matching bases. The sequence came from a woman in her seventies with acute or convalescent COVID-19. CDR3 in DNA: TGTGCCAGCAGCTTAGCCGGGACACCCTCGAATTCACCCCTCCACTTT. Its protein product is CASSLAGTPSNSPLHF.